The 16 T cell receptor beta chains listed next were all sequenced from one sample in a study of cytomegalovirus exposure and HLA in healthy donors (dated by TCRdb to 2017 to 2019). Library prep was done by the immunoSEQ multiplex PCR assay. For the multiplex PCR, a mixture combining 60 forward primers for TCR Vbeta segments and 13 reverse primers for TCR Jbeta segments was used. What TCRdb holds here is the immuneACCESS table cut down to in-frame rearrangements. Part of the clones is not present; checked against another copy, under half of the missing clones reflect an unresolved V gene, and the others are unexplained. The sample data list around 110,000 clones, and about 70% of these were observed just once. Roughly 0.92% of the sample is held by the ten biggest clonotypes. Sequencing was performed on PBMCs. Receptors were obtained from a woman under 40 in good health and CMV-seronegative.

The V and J genes are TRBV6-1 and TRBJ1-4; 10 bases are a match to TRBD1. The CDR3 totals 16 residues. Per the germline V gene, CDR1 is MNHNS and CDR2 is SASEGT. The ends lost 3 bases at V and 0 bases at J; junction bases unmatched: 1. The CDR3 coding sequence is TGTGCCAGCAGTGAGGGGACAGGGGCAACTAATGAAAAACTGTTTTTT. Translated: CASSEGTGATNEKLFF.

This sequence joins TRBV5-1 and TRBJ1-1; TRBD1 might be the D (5 bases). CDR1 is SGHRS, CDR2 YFSETQ, per germline. V gave up 0 bases and J gave up 9 bases, with 15 bases separating them. This CDR3 contains 14 residues. CDR3 residues: CASSLAGRDSKAFF. The CDR3 nucleotides read TGCGCCAGCAGCTTGGCCGGCAGGGACTCCAAAGCTTTCTTT.

Only a few counts were recorded for this clone. Other DNA sequences from this sample encode an identical CDR3 as well. The gene calls are TRBV5-4 and TRBJ1-2; no reliable D call. V was pared by 4 bases and J by 4 bases, with 11 bases between. Germline V lookup: CDR1 SGHNT, CDR2 YYREEE (reference sequence). The length of the CDR3 is 13 residues. The chain's CDR3 is CASSPDSLYGYTF. As DNA, the CDR3 is TGTGCCAGCAGCCCGGACTCTCTCTATGGCTACACCTTC.

J is TRBJ2-5 and V is TRBV5-4, with D possibly matching TRBD1 (5 bases). CDR3 length: 14 amino acids. Germline V gene sequence: CDR1 SGHNT, CDR2 YYREEE (reference sequence). V was trimmed by 9 bases and J by 5 bases, leaving 20 bases between them. CDR3 protein: CATKGQQGSETQYF. The CDR3 DNA reads TGTGCCACCAAGGGGCAGCAGGGAAGCGAGACCCAGTACTTC. The entire variable domain, with the rest obtained from reference TRBV5-4 and TRBJ2-5, is as follows: ETGVTQSPTHLIKTRGQQVTLRCSSQSGHNTVSWYQQALGQGPQFIFQYYREEENGRGNFPPRFSGLQFPNYSSELNVNALELDDSALYLCATKGQQGSETQYFGPGTRLLVL.

The chain employs TRBV6-5 and TRBJ2-7, with 8 bases matching TRBD2. This CDR3 spans 12 amino acids. The J segment lost 9 bases and the V segment lost 10 bases, leaving 11 bases of the junction unmatched. Germline V lookup: CDR1 MNHEY, CDR2 SVGAGI. In nucleotides, the CDR3 is TGTGCCACCGGGGCCCGGGAGGGTTCGCAGTACTTC. Its protein product is CATGAREGSQYF.

The gene calls are TRBV10-1 and TRBJ1-1, with D possibly matching TRBD1 (6 bases). Deletions cut 6 bases from V and 3 bases from J, with 11 bases between. Per the germline V gene, CDR1 is WNHNN and CDR2 is SYGVQD (reference sequence). The CDR3 has 13 amino acids. The CDR3 spells CASRGQRDTEAFF. In DNA form, the CDR3 reads TGCGCCAGCAGGGGACAAAGAGACACTGAAGCTTTCTTT.

The rearrangement uses TRBV15 and TRBJ1-5, with unresolved D. The germline V gene has CDR1 LNHNV and CDR2 YYDKDF (reference sequence). Trimming pared 0 bases from V and 6 bases from J, leaving 12 bases between. The CDR3 has 15 residues. The CDR3 reads CATSRDVQASQPQHF. CDR3 coding DNA: TGTGCCACCAGCAGAGATGTTCAGGCCAGTCAGCCCCAGCATTTT.

This clone was observed a few times. Other DNA sequences within the sample encode an identical CDR3. The V and J genes are TRBV5-1 and TRBJ1-1, with D unclear. The V gene's germline CDR1 is SGHRS and CDR2 YFSETQ. The CDR3 loop spans 13 amino acids. V shed 0 bases and J shed 3 bases, with 6 bases lying between them. DNA for the CDR3: TGCGCCAGCAGCTTGGCCGGTGACACTGAAGCTTTCTTT. It codes for CASSLAGDTEAFF.

The CDR3 is CASRRTGGRGNTEAFF. The DNA of the CDR3 is TGTGCCAGCAGGCGGACAGGGGGACGGGGGAACACTGAAGCTTTCTTT. V gene TRBV6-6 combines with J gene TRBJ1-1, with TRBD1 matching 10 bases. Germline V gene data show CDR1 as MNHNY and CDR2 as SVGAGI (reference sequence). CDR3 length: 16 amino acids. With 6 bases clipped from V and 1 base from J, the junction kept 8 bases outside the gene matches.

This chain joins TRBV6-5 and TRBJ1-4; tentative D call: TRBD1 (6 bases). Trimming stripped 0 bases from V and 3 bases from J, with 11 bases between. Germline V lookup: CDR1 MNHEY, CDR2 SVGAGI. The CDR3 is 16 amino acids. The DNA for the CDR3 is TGTGCCAGCAGTTACTCGATGACAGGCCCTAATGAAAAACTGTTTTTT. It translates to CASSYSMTGPNEKLFF.

The J gene is TRBJ1-1, the V gene TRBV29-1; D remains ambiguous. The V and J ends lost 0 bases and 1 base respectively, with 6 bases between them. This CDR3 contains 13 residues. Per the germline V gene, CDR1 is SQVTM and CDR2 is ANQGSEA. The CDR3 sequence: CSVEEEGNTEAFF. The CDR3 nucleotides read TGCAGCGTTGAAGAAGAGGGGAACACTGAAGCTTTCTTT.

The chain uses TRBV5-1 and TRBJ1-1, with TRBD1 matching over 9 bases. The junction had 12 bases not matched to a gene; V was cut back by 5 bases and J by 4 bases. CDR3 size: 16 residues. CDR1 is SGHRS and CDR2 is YFSETQ in the germline V gene. In DNA form, the CDR3 reads TGCGCCAGCAGACGAGGACAGGGGCTAAGTGGCACTGAAGCTTTCTTT. Residues: CASRRGQGLSGTEAFF.

This CDR3 reads CASSEGTSGNNEQFF. In DNA form, the CDR3 reads TGCGCCAGCAGTGAGGGGACTAGCGGGAACAATGAGCAGTTCTTC. The chain links TRBV10-1 to TRBJ2-1, with TRBD2 matching 13 bases. J was trimmed by 5 bases and V by 2 bases; bases with no gene match: 0. The germline V gene has CDR1 WNHNN and CDR2 SYGVQD (reference sequence). This CDR3 region has 15 residues.

The count of this clone is one. J is TRBJ1-3 and V is TRBV5-1; D call uncertain. The CDR3 is made up of 13 amino acids. V was cut by 1 base and J by 1 base, with 3 bases left in between. Germline CDR1 and CDR2: SGHRS and YFSETQ. The CDR3 loop reads CASSLYSGNTIYF. Here the CDR3 DNA reads TGCGCCAGCAGCTTGTATTCTGGAAACACCATATATTTT. Filled out from reference TRBV5-1 and TRBJ1-3, the complete variable domain reads KAGVTQTPRYLIKTRGQQVTLSCSPISGHRSVSWYQQTPGQGLQFLFEYFSETQRNKGNFPGRFSGRQFSNSRSEMNVSTLELGDSALYLCASSLYSGNTIYFGEGSWLTVV.

This clone has just a few counts. The chain is built from TRBV7-9 and TRBJ2-2; 14 nucleotides match TRBD2. Trimming took 6 bases from V and 2 from J; bases not matched to a gene: 8. Germline lookup yields CDR1 SEHNR and CDR2 FQNEAQ (reference sequence). The CDR3 totals 18 residues. The CDR3 sequence: CASSMGTSGSDNTGELFF. Here the CDR3 DNA reads TGTGCCAGCAGTATGGGGACTAGCGGGAGTGATAACACCGGGGAGCTGTTTTTT.

The V and J genes are TRBV10-3 and TRBJ1-5, with D perhaps TRBD1 (5 bases). The CDR3 is 14 residues long. Germline CDR1 ENHRY, CDR2 SYGVKD. The V end lost 3 bases, the J end lost 1 base, and 7 bases lay between the germline ends. CDR3 loop: CAISDRQSNQPQHF. The CDR3 DNA reads TGTGCCATCAGTGATCGACAGAGCAATCAGCCCCAGCATTTT.